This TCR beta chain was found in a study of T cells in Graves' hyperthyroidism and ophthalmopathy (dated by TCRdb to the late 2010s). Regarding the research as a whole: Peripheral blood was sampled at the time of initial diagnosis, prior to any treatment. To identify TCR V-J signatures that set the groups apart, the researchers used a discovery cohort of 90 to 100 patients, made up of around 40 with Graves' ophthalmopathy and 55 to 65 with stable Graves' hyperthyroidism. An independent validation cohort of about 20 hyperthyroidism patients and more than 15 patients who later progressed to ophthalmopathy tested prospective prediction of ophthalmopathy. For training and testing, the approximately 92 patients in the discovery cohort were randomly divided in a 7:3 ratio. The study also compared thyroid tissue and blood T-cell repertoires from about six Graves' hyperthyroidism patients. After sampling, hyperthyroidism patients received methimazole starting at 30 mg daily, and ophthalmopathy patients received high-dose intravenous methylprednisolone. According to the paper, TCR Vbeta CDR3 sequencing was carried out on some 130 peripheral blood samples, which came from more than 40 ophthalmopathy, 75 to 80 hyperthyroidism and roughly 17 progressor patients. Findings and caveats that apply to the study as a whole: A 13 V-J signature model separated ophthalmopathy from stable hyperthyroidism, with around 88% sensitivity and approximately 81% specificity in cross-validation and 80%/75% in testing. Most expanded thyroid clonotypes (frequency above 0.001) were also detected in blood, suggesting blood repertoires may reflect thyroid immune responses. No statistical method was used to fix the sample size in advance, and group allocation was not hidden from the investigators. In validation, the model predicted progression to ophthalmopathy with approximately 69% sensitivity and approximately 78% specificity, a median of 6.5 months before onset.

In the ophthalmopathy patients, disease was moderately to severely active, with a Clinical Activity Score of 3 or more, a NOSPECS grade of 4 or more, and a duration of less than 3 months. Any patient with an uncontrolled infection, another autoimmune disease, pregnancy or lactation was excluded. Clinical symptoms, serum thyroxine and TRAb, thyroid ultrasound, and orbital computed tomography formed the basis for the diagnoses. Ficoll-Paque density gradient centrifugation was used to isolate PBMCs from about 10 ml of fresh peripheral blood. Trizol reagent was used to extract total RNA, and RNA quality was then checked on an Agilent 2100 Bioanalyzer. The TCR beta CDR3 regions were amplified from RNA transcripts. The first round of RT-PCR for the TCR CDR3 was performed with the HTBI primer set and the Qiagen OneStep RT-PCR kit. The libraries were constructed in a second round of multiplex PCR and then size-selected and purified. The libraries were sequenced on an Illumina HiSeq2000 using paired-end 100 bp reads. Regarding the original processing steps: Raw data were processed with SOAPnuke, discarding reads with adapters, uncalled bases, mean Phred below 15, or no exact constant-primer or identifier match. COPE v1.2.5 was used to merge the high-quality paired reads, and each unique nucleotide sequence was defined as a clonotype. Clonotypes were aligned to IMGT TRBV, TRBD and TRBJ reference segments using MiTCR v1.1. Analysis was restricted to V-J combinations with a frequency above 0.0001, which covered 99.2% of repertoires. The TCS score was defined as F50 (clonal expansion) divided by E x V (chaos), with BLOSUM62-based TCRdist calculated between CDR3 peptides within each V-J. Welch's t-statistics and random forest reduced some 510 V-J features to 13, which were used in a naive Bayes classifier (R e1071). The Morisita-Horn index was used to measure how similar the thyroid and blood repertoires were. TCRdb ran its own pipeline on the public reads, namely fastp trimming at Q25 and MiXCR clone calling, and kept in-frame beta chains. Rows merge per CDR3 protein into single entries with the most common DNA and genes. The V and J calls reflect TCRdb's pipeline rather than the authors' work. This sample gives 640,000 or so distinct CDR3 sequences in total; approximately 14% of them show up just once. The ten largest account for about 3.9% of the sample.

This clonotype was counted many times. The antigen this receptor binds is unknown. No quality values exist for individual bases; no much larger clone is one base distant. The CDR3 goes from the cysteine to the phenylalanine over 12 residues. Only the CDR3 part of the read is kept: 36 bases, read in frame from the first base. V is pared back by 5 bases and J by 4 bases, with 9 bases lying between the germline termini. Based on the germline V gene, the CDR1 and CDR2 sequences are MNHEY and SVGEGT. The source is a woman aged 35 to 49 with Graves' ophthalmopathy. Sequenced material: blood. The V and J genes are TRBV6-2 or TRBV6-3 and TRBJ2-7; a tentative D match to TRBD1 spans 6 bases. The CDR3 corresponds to CASSQTGYEQYF. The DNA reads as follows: TGTGCCAGCAGTCAGACAGGTTACGAGCAGTACTTC.